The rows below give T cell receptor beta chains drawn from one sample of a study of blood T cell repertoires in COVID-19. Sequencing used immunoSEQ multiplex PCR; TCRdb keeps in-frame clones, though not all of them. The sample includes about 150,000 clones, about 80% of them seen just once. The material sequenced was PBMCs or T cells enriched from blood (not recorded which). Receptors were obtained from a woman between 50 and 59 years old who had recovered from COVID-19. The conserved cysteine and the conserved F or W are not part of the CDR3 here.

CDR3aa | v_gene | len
ASSEYEGVLGAF | TRBV2 | 12
AFLSGTINSPLH | TRBV30 | 12
AISGAGSRDGYT | TRBV10-3 | 12
AISESGGKETQY | TRBV10-3 | 12
ASSSPYSGGAFYNEQF | TRBV27 | 16
ASSFRTDAPYGYT | TRBV5-4 | 13
ASSPFGGWTDTQY | TRBV4-1 | 13
ASRPQGGEQY | TRBV6-5 | 10
ASRRQESSYNSPLH | TRBV10-2 | 14
ASNPKDRGGGDTQY | TRBV5-6 | 14
ASSLMGEGAGDYGYT | TRBV7-2 | 15
ASSSTKIQGIH | TRBV12-3/TRBV12-4 | 11
ASSSTPTGEAF | TRBV18 | 11
ASSSGTGWSDEQF | TRBV7-9 | 13
SVVLEISGANVLT | TRBV29-1 | 13
ATDSGGNEQF | TRBV2 | 10
ASSFLGQGKETQY | TRBV27 | 13
AIKPGTEYGYT | TRBV10-3 | 11
ASSQPQFTDTQY | TRBV3-1/TRBV3-2 | 12
ASSLTGGSYQPQH | TRBV19 | 13
ASSLRQGAYEQY | TRBV11-2 | 12
ASRPGQGGTGELF | TRBV2 | 13
AISLGTDNEQF | TRBV10-3 | 11
SASKPTLAEAF | TRBV20-1 | 11
ASTTGHQVTDTQY | TRBV5-1 | 13
ASSSDKNTEAF | TRBV6-5 | 11
ASSLIDGQGRGYT | TRBV3-1/TRBV3-2 | 13
ASSLQRGTNTGELF | TRBV28 | 14
SASGQGGQPQH | TRBV20-1 | 11
ASSSGTGSEKLF | TRBV7-6 | 12
ASSSDSYTDTQY | TRBV2 | 12
ASSLADGGYGEAF | TRBV5-4 | 13
ASSGTGGSYNEQF | TRBV18 | 13
ASSTQGSTYEQY | TRBV18 | 12
ASSLTGGGNTIY | TRBV6-5 | 12
ASRPPDSQPQH | TRBV28 | 11
ASSDRGMNTEAF | TRBV19 | 12
ASSLSALQGAYNSPLH | TRBV27 | 16
ASSPLTGPPEKLF | TRBV6-5 | 13
ASSATSGPSYNEQF | TRBV9 | 14
ASSPPGGAGNSPLH | TRBV18 | 14
ASTRGGRDSPLH | TRBV5-1 | 12
ASSQTAGTGELF | TRBV7-2 | 12
ASSDSWSPGGKDTQY | TRBV6-4 | 15
ATSDPGQQQETQY | TRBV24-1 | 13
ASSPSQGGVNTIY | TRBV18 | 13
ASSDLGDRGNQPQH | TRBV6-1 | 14
SASSGMYNQPQH | TRBV20-1 | 12
ASSGTGRVGEKLF | TRBV27 | 13
ASSLEGGTDEQF | TRBV7-8 | 12
ASSQETLRRSSNQPQH | TRBV4-1 | 16
ASSSGPYQPQH | TRBV28 | 11
ATYLTPYNEQF | TRBV27 | 11